The present TCR beta chain was sequenced within a study of OX40 agonist ivuxolimab in advanced cancers. Study at large: Patients in the trial were receiving intravenous ivuxolimab every 2 weeks, at doses of 0.01 to 10 mg/kg. Cancers in dose escalation were hepatocellular, melanoma, renal cell and head and neck. General observations from the study: Partial responders at 0.1-3.0 mg/kg showed near-lowest clonal expansion.

Here immunoSEQ multiplex PCR was the method, and the copy in TCRdb shows in-frame clones only, minus some. The sample comprises some 51,000 clones, 60% to 80% of which are singletons, and approximately 2% rests with the top ten. The table lists this clone with a few counts. Antigen: not known. V was trimmed by 2 bases and J by 7 bases, leaving 3 bases between them. This CDR3 is 11 amino acids long. Germline assignment: CDR1 MNHEY and CDR2 SVGAGI. This TCR derives from an adult with an advanced solid tumor such as melanoma, head and neck, liver or kidney cancer. Sequences were derived from CD4+ or CD8+ T cells sorted from blood, sampled in a trial of the OX40 agonist ivuxolimab. The V gene is TRBV6-5, the J gene TRBJ2-1; D remains ambiguous. The CDR3 sequence is CASSYENEQFF. The CDR3 DNA is TGTGCCAGCAGTTACGAGAATGAGCAGTTCTTC.